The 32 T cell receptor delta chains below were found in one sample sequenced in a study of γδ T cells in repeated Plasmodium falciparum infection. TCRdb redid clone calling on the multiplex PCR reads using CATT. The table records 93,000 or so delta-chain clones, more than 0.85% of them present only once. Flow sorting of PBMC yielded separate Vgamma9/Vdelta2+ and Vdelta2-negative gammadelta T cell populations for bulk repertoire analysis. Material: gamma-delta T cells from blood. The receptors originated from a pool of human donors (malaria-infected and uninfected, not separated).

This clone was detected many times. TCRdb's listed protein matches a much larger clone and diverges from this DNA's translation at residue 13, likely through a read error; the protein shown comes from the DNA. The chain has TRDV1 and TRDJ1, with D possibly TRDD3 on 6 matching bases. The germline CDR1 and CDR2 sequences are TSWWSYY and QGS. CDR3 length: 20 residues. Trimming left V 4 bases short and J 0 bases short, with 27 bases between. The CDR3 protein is CALGAWGYPPALRDTDKLIF. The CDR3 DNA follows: TGTGCTCTTGGGGCGTGGGGGTACCCCCCGGCACTGAGGGACACCGATAAACTCATCTTT.

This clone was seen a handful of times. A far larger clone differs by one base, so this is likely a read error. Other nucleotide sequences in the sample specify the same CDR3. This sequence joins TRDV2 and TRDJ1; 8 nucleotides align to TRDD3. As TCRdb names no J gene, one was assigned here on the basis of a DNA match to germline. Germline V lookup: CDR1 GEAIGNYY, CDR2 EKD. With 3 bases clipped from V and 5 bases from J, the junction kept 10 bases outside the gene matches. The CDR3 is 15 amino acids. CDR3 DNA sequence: TGTGCCTGTGACGCCTTACTGGGGGGGACTGATAAACTCATCTTT. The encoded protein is CACDALLGGTDKLIF.

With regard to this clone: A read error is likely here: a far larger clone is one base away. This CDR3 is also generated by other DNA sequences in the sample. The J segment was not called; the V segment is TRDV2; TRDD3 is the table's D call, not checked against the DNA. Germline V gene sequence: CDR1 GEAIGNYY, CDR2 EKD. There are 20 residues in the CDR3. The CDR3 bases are TGTGCCTGTGACACTCTGGGGGAACTCCGCTCGGACGCTTTGACAGCACAACTCTTCTTC. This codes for CACDTLGELRSDALTAQLFF.

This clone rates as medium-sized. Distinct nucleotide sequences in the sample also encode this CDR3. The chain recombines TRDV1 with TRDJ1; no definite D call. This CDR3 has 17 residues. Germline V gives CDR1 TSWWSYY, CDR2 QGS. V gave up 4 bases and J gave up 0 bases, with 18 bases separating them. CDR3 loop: CALGVPPRLRYTDKLIF. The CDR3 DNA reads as TGTGCTCTTGGGGTCCCGCCCCGTCTACGGTACACCGATAAACTCATCTTT.

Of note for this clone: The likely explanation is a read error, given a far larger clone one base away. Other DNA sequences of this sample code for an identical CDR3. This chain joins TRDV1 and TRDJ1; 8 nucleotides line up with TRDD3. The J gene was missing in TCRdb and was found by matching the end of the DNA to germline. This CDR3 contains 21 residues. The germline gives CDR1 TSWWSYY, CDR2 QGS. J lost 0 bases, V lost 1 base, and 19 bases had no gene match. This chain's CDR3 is CALGEQTREGVWDTHTDKLIF. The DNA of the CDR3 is TGTGCTCTTGGGGAACAAACCCGGGAGGGCGTGTGGGATACGCACACCGATAAACTCATCTTT.

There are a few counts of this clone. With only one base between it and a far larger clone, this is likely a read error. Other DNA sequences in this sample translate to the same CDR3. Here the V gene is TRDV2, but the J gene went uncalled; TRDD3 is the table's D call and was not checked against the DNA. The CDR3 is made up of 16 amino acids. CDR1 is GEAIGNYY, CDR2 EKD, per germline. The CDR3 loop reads CACDILGDTGTDKLIF. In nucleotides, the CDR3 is TGTGCCTGTGACATACTGGGGGATACGGGCACCGATAAGCTCATCTTT.

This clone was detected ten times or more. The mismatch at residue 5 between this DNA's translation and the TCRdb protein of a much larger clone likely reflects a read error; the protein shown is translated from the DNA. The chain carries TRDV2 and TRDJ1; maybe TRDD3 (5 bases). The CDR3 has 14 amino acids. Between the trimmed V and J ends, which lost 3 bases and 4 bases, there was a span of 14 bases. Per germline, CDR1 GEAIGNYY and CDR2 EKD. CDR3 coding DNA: TGTGCCTGTGACGCCGGGGGGGGCGGCGATAAACTCATCTTT. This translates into CACDAGGGGDKLIF.

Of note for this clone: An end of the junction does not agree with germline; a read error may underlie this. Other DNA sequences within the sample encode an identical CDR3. The CDR3 DNA is TGTGCTTGTGTCCGTACTGGGGGATACAAAAAATTCACCGATAAGCTCATCTTT. Amino acid sequence: CACVRTGGYKKFTDKLIF. The chain combines TRDV2 with TRDJ1; 12 positions match TRDD3. The CDR3 is 18 residues long. From germline, CDR1 is GEAIGNYY and CDR2 EKD.

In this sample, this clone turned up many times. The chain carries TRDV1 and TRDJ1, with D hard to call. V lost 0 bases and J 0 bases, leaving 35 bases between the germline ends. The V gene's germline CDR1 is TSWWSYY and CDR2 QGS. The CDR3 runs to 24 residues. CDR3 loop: CALGELNLDLVGIYKGLYTDKLIF. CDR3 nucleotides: TGTGCTCTTGGGGAACTAAACTTAGACCTCGTAGGTATTTATAAAGGGCTTTACACCGATAAACTCATCTTT.

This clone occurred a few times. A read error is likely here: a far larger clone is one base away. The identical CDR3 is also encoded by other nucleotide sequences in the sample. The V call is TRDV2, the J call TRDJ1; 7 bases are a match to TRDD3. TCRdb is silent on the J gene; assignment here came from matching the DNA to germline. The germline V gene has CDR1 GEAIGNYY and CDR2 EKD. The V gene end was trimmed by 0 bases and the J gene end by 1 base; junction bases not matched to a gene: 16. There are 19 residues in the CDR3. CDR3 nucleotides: TGTGCCTGTGACACCGAGTACTGGGGAATACACTTGGGCACCGATAAACTCATCTTT. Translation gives CACDTEYWGIHLGTDKLIF.

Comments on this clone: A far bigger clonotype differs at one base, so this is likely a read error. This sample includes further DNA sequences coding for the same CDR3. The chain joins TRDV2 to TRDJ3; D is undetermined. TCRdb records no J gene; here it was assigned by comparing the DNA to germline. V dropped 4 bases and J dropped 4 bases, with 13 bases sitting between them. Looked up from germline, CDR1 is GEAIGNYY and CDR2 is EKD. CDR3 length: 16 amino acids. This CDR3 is CACDPKSYWDTRQMFF. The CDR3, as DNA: TGTGCCTGTGATCCCAAAAGCTATTGGGACACCCGACAGATGTTTTTC.

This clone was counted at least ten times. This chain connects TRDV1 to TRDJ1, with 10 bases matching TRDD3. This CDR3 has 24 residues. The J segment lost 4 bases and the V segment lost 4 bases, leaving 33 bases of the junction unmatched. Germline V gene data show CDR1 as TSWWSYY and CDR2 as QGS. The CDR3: CALGVNHRGPRLGWGILNHDKLIF. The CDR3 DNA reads TGTGCTCTTGGGGTAAACCATAGGGGGCCTCGACTGGGCTGGGGGATATTAAATCACGATAAACTCATCTTT.

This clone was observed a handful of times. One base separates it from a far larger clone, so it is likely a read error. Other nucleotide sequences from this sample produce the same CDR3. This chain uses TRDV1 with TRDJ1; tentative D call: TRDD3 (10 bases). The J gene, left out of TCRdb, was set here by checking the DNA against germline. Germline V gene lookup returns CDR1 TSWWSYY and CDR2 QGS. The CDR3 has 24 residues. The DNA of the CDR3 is TGTGCTCTTGGGGAACGGTTTGTAGGCCTTCCTACTCTGGGGGATAAGGGTCTATCCGACAAACTCATCTTT. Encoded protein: CALGERFVGLPTLGDKGLSDKLIF.

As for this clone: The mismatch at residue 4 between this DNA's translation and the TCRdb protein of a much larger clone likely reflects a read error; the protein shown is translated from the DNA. In nucleotides, the CDR3 is TGTGCCTGTAACACCGGAATAAGGGGGAACTCCGATAAACTCATCTTT. This gives the protein CACNTGIRGNSDKLIF. V and J are TRDV2 and TRDJ1; TRDD3 is a possible D gene (6 bases). The J gene is not listed in TCRdb, so it was assigned here from a DNA match to germline. Germline assignment: CDR1 GEAIGNYY and CDR2 EKD. The CDR3 sequence is 16 residues long.

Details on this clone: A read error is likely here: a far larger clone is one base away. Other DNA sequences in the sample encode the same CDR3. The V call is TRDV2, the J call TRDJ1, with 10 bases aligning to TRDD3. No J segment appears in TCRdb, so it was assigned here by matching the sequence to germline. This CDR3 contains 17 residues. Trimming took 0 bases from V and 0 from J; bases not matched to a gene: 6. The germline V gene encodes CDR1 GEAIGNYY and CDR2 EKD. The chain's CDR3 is CACDTLDTGGYTDKLIF. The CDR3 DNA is TGTGCCTGTGACACCCTGGATACTGGGGGATACACCGATAAACTCATCTTT.

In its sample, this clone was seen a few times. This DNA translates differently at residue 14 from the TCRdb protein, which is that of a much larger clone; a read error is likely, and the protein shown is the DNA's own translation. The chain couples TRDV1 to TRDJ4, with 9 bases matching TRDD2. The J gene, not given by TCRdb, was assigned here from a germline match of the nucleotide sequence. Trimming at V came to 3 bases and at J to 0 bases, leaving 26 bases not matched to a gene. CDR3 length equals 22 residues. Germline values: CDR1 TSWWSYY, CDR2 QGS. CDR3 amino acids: CALGDPYLPTMSTRGSARPLIF. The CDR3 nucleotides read TGTGCTCTTGGGGACCCATACCTTCCTACGATGTCTACTAGGGGATCGGCCAGACCCCTGATCTTT.

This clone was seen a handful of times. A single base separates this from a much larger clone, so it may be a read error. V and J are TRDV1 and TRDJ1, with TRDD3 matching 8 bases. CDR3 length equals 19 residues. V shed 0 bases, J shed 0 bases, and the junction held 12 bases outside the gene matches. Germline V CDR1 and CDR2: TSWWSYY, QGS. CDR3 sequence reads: CALGELILWDTSDTDKLIF. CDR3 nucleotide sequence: TGTGCTCTTGGGGAACTTATTCTGTGGGATACGAGCGACACCGATAAACTCATCTTT.

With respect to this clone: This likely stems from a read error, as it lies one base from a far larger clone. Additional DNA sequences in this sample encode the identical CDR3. In DNA, the CDR3 is TGTGCCTGTGACGTATTGGGGGATACTTTGACAGCACAACTCTTCTTT. Translated: CACDVLGDTLTAQLFF. The chain links TRDV2 to TRDJ2, with TRDD3 identical over 9 bases. The J gene was not available in TCRdb and was assigned here by matching the DNA to germline segments. Germline trimming cut 3 bases from V and 0 bases from J; bases unmatched to any gene: 4. There are 16 residues in the CDR3. Germline V gene sequence: CDR1 GEAIGNYY, CDR2 EKD.

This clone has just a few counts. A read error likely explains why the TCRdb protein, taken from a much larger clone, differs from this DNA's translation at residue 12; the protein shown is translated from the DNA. CDR3 residues: CACDTVGISTDELIF. In DNA, the CDR3 is TGTGCCTGTGACACAGTGGGGATAAGTACCGATGAACTCATCTTT. J is TRDJ1 and V is TRDV2; 7 bases are shared with TRDD3. The J gene is absent in TCRdb and was assigned here via DNA matching to germline. CDR1 is GEAIGNYY and CDR2 is EKD in the germline V gene. The CDR3 is made up of 15 amino acids.

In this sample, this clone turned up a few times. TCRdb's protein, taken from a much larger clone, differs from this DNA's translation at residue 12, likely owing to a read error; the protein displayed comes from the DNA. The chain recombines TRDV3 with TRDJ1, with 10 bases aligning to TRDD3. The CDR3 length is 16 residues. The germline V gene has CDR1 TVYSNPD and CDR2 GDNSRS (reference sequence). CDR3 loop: CAFTFPWGIPTGKLIF. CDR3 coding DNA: TGTGCCTTTACCTTCCCTTGGGGGATACCCACCGGTAAACTCATCTTT.

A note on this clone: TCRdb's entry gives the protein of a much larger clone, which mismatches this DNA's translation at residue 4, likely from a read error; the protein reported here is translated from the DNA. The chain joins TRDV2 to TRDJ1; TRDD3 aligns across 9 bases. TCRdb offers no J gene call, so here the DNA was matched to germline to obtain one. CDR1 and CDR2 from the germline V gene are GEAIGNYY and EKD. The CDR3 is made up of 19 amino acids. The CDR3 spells CACGTSHPLGDKYTDKLIF. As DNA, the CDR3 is TGTGCCTGTGGCACCTCTCATCCCTTGGGGGATAAGTACACCGATAAACTCATCTTT.

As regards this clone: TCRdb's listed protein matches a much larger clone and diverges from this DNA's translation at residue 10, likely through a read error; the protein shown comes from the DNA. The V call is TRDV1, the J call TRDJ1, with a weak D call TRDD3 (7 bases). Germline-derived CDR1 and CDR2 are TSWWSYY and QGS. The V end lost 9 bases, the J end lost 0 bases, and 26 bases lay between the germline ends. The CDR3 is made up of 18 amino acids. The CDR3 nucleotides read TGTGCTCTCCTACCGTCCTACGGGGGATGCGGGTACACCGATAAACTCATCTTT. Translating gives CALLPSYGGCGYTDKLIF.

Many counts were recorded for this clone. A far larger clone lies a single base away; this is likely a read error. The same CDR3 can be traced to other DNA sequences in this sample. In DNA form, the CDR3 reads TGTGCTCTTGGGGAAATTGCCCAAGTCGTCCCCCACACCGATAAACTCATCTTT. As protein: CALGEIAQVVPHTDKLIF. The chain recombines TRDV1 with TRDJ1; D remains unclear. CDR1 and CDR2 (germline): TSWWSYY, QGS. CDR3 length: 18 residues. The V gene lost 2 bases and the J gene lost 0 bases, with 19 bases spanning the gap.

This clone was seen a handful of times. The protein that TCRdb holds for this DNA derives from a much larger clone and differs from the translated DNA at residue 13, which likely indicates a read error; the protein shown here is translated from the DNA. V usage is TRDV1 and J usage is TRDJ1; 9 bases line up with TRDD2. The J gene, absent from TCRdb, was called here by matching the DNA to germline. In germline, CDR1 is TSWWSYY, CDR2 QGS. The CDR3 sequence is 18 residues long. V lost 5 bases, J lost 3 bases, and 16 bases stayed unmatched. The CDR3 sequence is CALGNLPTKSTYADKLIF. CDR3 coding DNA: TGTGCTCTTGGGAACCTTCCTACGAAGTCTACGTACGCCGATAAACTCATCTTT.

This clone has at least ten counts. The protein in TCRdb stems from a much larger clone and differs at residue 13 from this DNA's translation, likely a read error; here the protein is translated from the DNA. CDR3: CACDTAGPPYTDELIF. The CDR3 DNA follows: TGTGCCTGTGACACGGCTGGTCCCCCTTACACCGATGAACTCATCTTT. The gene calls are TRDV2 and TRDJ1; D unresolved. TCRdb supplies no J gene; here it was assigned by aligning the nucleotide sequence to germline. CDR1 and CDR2 (germline): GEAIGNYY, EKD. The CDR3 spans 16 residues.

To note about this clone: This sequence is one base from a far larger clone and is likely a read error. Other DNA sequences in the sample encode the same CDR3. CDR3 protein: CALGDPGRLPRSGGYPRHRDKLIF. CDR3 sequence (DNA): TGTGCACTTGGGGATCCCGGACGCCTTCCCCGGTCTGGGGGATACCCTCGACACCGGGATAAACTCATCTTT. The chain carries TRDV1 and TRDJ1, with TRDD3 matching 11 bases. Because TCRdb records no J gene, it was assigned here through a match of the DNA to germline. CDR3 length: 24 amino acids. The germline V gene has CDR1 TSWWSYY and CDR2 QGS.

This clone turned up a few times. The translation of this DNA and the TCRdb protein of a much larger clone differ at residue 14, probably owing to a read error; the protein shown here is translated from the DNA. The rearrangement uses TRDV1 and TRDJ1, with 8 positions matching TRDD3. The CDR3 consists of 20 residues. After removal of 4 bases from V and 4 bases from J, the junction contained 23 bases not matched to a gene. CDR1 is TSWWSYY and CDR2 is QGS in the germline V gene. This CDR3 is CALGVPISRTGGHRCDKLIF. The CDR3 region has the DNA TGTGCTCTTGGGGTCCCCATTTCCCGTACTGGGGGCCACCGCTGCGATAAACTCATCTTT.

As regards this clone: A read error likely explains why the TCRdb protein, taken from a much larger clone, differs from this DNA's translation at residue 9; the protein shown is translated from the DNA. The CDR3 loop is CACDRKWGVRRSSWDTRQMFF. For the CDR3, the DNA is TGTGCCTGTGACAGAAAATGGGGGGTACGCCGGAGCTCCTGGGACACCCGACAGATGTTTTTC. V is TRDV2 and J is TRDJ3, with D possibly being TRDD3 (6 bases). TCRdb supplies no J gene; here it was assigned by aligning the nucleotide sequence to germline. There are 21 residues in the CDR3. The ends were cut back, 2 bases at V and 0 bases at J, with 22 bases in the middle. Germline CDR1 and CDR2: GEAIGNYY and EKD.

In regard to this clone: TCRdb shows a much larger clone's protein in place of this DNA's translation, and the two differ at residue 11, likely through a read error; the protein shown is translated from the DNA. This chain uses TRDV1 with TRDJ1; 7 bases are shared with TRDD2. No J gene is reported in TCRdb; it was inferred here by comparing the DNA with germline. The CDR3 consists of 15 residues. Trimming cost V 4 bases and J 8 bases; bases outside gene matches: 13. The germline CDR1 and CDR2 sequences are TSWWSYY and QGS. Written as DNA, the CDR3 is TGTGCTCTTGGGGCTGCCTTCCTGTTTCAGAGAAAACTCATCTTT. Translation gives CALGAAFLFQRKLIF.

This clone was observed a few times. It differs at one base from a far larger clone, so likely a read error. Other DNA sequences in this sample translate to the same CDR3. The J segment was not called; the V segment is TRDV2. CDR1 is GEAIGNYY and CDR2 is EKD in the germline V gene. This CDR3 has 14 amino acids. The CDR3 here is CACDSLLNTDKLIF. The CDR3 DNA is TGTGCCTGTGACTCCTTACTTAACACCGATAAACTCATTTTT.

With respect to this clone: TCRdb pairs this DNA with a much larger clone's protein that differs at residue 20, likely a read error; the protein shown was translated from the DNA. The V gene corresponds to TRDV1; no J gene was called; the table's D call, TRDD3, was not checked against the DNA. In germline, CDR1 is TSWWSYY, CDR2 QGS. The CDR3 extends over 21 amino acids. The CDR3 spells CALGELVVSGDTCWDTDKLTF. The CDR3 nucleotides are TGTGCTCTTGGGGAACTCGTAGTTTCGGGGGATACCTGCTGGGACACCGATAAACTCACCTTT.

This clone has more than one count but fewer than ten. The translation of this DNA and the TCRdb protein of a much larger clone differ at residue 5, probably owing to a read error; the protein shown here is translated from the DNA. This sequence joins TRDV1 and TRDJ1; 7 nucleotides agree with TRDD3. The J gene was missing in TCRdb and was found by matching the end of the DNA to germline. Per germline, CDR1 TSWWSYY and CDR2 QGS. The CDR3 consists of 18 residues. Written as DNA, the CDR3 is TGTGCTCTTGGGAAACTAGATGGGATACTTCCGTACACCGATAAACTCATCTTT. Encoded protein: CALGKLDGILPYTDKLIF.